This TCR beta chain was sequenced during a study of T cells after yellow fever vaccination. Concerning this clonotype itself: Its antigen remains unidentified.

5'RACE template switching produced TCR cDNA carrying a universal primer site and UMIs. TCRdb used MiXCR to reprocess the 5' RACE reads, holding one entry per CDR3 protein. The sample shows hundreds of thousands of distinct CDR3 sequences, roughly 20% of them seen only once. CDR1 DFQATT and CDR2 SNEGSKA come from the germline V gene (reference sequence). V dropped 6 bases and J dropped 1 base, with 16 bases sitting between them. The CDR3 runs to 15 residues. Study-wide results and limits: Although most clonotypes did not, a small share appeared in both CD4 and CD8 compartments. Post-booster samples contained most primary-vaccination clones (around 95% CD4, 88% CD8). Though it reached lower strength, the secondary response hit its peak faster, day 5 versus 15.

The specimen was PBMCs, collected before the yellow fever booster vaccination. The receptor was isolated from a man between 18 and 35 years old who received the YFV17D yellow fever vaccine. The J gene is TRBJ2-1, the V gene TRBV20-1; D perhaps matches TRBD1 (7 bases). The CDR3 DNA reads TGCAGTGCCCCCGCGACAGGGAGGTCCTACAATGAGCAGTTCTTC. Protein sequence: CSAPATGRSYNEQFF.